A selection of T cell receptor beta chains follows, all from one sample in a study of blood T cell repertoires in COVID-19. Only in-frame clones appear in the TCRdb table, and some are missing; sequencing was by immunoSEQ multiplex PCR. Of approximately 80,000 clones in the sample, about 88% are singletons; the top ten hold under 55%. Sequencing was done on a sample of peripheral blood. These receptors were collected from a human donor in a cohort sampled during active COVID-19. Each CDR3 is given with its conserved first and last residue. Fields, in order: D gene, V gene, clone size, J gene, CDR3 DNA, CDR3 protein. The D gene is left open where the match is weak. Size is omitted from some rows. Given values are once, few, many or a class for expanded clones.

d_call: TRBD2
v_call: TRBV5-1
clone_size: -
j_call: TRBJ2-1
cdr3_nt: TGCGCCAGCAGTGGACTAGCGGGAATGTATGAGCAGTTCTTC
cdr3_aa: CASSGLAGMYEQFF

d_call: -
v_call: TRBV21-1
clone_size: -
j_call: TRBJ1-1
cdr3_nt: TGTGCCAGCAGCAAGGGGACAGGTAACACTGAAGCTTTCTTT
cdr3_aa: CASSKGTGNTEAFF

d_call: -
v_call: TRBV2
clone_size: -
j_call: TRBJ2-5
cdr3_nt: TGTGCCAGCAGTGAAAAGGGGTTGGAGACCCAGTACTTC
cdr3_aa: CASSEKGLETQYF

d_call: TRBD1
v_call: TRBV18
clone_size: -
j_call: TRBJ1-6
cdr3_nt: TGTGCCAGCTCACAAAGGACAGGGTATGATTCACCCCTCCACTTT
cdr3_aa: CASSQRTGYDSPLHF

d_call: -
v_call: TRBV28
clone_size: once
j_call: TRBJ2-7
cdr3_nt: TGTGCCACGAGGCAGGGTCAAAGCTCCTACGAGCAGTACTTC
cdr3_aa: CATRQGQSSYEQYF

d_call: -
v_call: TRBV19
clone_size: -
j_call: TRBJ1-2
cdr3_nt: TGTGCCAGTAGTATGCCTCCAGGGCAGGGCTATGGCTACACCTTC
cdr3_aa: CASSMPPGQGYGYTF

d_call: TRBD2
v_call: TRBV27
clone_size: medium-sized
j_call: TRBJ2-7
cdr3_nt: TGTGCCAGCAGTTTAACTCCCGGACTAGTATACGAGCAGTACTTC
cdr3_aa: CASSLTPGLVYEQYF

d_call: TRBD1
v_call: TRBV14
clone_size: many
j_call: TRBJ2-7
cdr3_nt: TGTGCCAGCAGCCGAGGGACAGCGAATTCCTACGAGCAGTACTTC
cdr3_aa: CASSRGTANSYEQYF

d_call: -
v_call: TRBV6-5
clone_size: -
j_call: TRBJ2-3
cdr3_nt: TGTGCCAGCAGTTACACGGGATCGGGTACGCAGTATTTT
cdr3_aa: CASSYTGSGTQYF

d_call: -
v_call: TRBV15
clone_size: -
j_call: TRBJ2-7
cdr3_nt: TGTGCCACCAGCAGAGATTCTCAGGGTTCCTACGAGCAGTACTTC
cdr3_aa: CATSRDSQGSYEQYF

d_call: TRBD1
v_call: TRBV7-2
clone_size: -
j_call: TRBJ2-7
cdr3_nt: TGTGCCAGCAGCCTTAGACAGGGTCCTGCCTACGAGCAGTACTTC
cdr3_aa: CASSLRQGPAYEQYF

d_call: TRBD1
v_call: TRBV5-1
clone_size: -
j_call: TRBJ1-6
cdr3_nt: TGCGCCAGCAGCTTGTCGGGACAGGGCAACTCACCCCTCCACTTT
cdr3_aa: CASSLSGQGNSPLHF

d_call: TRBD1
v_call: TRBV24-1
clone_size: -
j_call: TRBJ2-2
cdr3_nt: TGTGCCACCAGTGATCCTCGACAGGGGGCGGCCGGGGAGCTGTTTTTT
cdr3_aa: CATSDPRQGAAGELFF

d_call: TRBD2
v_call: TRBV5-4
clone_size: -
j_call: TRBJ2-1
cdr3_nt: TGTGCCAGCAGCCCCCTAGCGGGAGGGGTTGGTGAGCAGTTCTTC
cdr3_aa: CASSPLAGGVGEQFF

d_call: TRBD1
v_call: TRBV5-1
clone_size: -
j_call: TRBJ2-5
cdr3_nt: TGCGCCAGCAGCCGGACAGGGCAAGAGACCCAGTACTTC
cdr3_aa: CASSRTGQETQYF

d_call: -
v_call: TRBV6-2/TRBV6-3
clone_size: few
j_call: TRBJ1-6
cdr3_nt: TGTGCCAGCAGTCTCCAGGATTTTTCACCCCTCCACTTT
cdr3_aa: CASSLQDFSPLHF

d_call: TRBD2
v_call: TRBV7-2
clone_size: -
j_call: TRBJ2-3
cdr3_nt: TGTGCCAGCAGCCCGGGACTAGCCCGCGATACGCAGTATTTT
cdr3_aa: CASSPGLARDTQYF

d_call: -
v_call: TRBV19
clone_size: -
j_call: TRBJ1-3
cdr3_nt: TGTGCCAGTAACGGTCATGAGGGGAGGGCTGGAAACACCATATATTTT
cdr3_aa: CASNGHEGRAGNTIYF

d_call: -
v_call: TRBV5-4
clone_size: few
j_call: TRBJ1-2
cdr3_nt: TGTGCCAGCAGCCAGGACAGCAACTATGGCTACACCTTC
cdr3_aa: CASSQDSNYGYTF

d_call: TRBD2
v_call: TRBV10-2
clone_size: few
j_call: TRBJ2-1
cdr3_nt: TGCGCCAGCAGGGGACTAGCGGGAGGAAGGGAGCAGTTCTTC
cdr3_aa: CASRGLAGGREQFF

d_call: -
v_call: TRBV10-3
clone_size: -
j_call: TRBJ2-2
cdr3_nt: TGTGCCATCAGTGCCGCAGGGGCCGCGAACACCGGGGAGCTGTTTTTT
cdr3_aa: CAISAAGAANTGELFF

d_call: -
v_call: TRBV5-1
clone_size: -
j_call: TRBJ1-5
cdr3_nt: TGCGCCAGCAGCCCCTCCCCTGGACAGTTTGCCAACAATCAGCCCCAGCATTTT
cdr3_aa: CASSPSPGQFANNQPQHF

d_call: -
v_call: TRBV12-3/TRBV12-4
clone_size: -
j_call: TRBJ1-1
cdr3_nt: TGTGCCAGCAGTCAAGAGACTGAAGCTTTCTTT
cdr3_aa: CASSQETEAFF

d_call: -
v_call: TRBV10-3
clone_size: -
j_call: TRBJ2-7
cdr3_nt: TGTGCCATCGGGACACAGCCCTACGAGCAGTACTTC
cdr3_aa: CAIGTQPYEQYF

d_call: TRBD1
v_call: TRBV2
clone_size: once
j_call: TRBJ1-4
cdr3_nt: TGTGCCAGCAGTGCAGACAGGGGGTCTAATGAAAAACTGTTTTTT
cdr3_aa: CASSADRGSNEKLFF

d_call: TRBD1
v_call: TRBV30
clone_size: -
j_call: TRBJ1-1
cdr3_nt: TGTGCCTGGAGGGGCCCCAGGACAGGGATTTTGACTGAAGCTTTCTTT
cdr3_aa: CAWRGPRTGILTEAFF

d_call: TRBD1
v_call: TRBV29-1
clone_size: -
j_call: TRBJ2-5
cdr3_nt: TGCAGCGTTGAAACAGACAGGGCTACAAGAGAGACCCAGTACTTC
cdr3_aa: CSVETDRATRETQYF

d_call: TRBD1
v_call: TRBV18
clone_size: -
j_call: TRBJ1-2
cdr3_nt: TGTGCCAGCTCCCCTATTGACAGGGAGCATGGCTACACCTTC
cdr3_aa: CASSPIDREHGYTF

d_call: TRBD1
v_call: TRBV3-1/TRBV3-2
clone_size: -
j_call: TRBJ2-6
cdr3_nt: TGTGCCAGCAGCTACAGGGGGTTAAGCTCTGGGGCCAACGTCCTGACTTTC
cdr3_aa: CASSYRGLSSGANVLTF

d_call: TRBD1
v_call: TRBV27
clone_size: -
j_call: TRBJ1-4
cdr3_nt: TGTGCCAGCAGTTCCTCCCAGGGGGCTGGGGAAAAACTGTTTTTT
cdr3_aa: CASSSSQGAGEKLFF

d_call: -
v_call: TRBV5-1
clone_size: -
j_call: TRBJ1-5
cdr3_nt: TGCGCCAGCAGCCCACAGGGAAGCAATCAGCCCCAGCATTTT
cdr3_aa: CASSPQGSNQPQHF

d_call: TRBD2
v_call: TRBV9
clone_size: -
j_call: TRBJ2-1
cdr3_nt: TGTGCCAGCAGCGCAAGACTAGCGGGGGTCTTTGACCACAATGAGCAGTTCTTC
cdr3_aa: CASSARLAGVFDHNEQFF

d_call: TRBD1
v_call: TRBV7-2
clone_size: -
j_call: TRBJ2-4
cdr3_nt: TGTGCCAGCAGCTTATTGCTTGGCGGACAGGGGGGCGGCATTCAGTACTTC
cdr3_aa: CASSLLLGGQGGGIQYF

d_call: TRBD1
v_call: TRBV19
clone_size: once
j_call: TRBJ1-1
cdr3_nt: TGTGCCAGTAGTAATCGGACAGGCGGGGAGACTGAAGCTTTCTTT
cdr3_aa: CASSNRTGGETEAFF

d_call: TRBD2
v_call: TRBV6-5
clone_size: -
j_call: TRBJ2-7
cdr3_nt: TGTGCCAGCAGTCCCCAGGGGACTAGTTTTTCCGAGCAGTACTTC
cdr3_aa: CASSPQGTSFSEQYF

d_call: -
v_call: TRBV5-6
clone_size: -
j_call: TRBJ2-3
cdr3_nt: TGTGCCAGCAGCACCTTGCAGACTTCCACAGATACGCAGTATTTT
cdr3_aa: CASSTLQTSTDTQYF

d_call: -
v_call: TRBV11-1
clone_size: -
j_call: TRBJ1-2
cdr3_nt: TGTGCCAGCAGCCACCCGGGGGACTTCGGTGGCTACACCTTC
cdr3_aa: CASSHPGDFGGYTF

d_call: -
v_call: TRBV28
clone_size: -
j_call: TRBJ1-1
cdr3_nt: TGTGCCAGCAGTTTATTATCGGACACTGAAGCTTTCTTT
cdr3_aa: CASSLLSDTEAFF

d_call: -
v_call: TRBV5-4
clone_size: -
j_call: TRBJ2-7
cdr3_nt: TGTGCCAGCAGCCCCCCCGGGACTGCATCCTACGAGCAGTACTTC
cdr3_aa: CASSPPGTASYEQYF

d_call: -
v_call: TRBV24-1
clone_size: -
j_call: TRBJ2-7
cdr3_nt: TGTGCCACCATCCTTGAGACTAGGGGATCCTACGAGCAGTACTTC
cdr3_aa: CATILETRGSYEQYF

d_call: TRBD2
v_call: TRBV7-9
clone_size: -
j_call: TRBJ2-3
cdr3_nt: TGTGCCAGCAGCCTTAGCGGGGGGGCCCTCGAAGATACGCAGTATTTT
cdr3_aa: CASSLSGGALEDTQYF

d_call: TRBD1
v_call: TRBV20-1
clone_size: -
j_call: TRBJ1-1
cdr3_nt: TGCAGTGCTAGTGCAGGGGGATATTCTGAAGCTTTCTTT
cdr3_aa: CSASAGGYSEAFF

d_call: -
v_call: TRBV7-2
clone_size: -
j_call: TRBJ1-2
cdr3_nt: TGTGCCAGCAGCTTTCAGGGGAACTATGGCTACACCTTC
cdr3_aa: CASSFQGNYGYTF

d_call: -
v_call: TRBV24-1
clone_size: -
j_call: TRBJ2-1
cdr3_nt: TGTGCCACCAGTGATCCAACGACAGACTACAATGAGCAGTTCTTC
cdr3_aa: CATSDPTTDYNEQFF

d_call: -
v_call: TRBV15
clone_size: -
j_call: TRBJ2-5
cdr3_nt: TGTGCCACACAGAGATTGGCTAAAGATAAGACCCAGTACTTC
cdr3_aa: CATQRLAKDKTQYF

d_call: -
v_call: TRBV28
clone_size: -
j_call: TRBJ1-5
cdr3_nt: TGTGCCAGCAGTTTGGGGGGGAAGGGTAGCAATCAGCCCCAGCATTTT
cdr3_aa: CASSLGGKGSNQPQHF

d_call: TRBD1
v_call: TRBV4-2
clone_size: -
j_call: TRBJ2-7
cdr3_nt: TGTGCCAGCAGCCAAGGGTCTGGGACAGGTGGTTTCTACGAGCAGTACTTC
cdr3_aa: CASSQGSGTGGFYEQYF

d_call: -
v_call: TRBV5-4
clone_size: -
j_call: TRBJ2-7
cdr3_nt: TGTGCCAGCAGCGATGAGCCTGGAGACTACGAGCAGTACTTC
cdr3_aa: CASSDEPGDYEQYF

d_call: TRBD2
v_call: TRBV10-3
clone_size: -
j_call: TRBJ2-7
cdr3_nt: TGTGCCATCAGTGCAGCGGGGAGATCCTACGAGCAGTACTTC
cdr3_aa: CAISAAGRSYEQYF

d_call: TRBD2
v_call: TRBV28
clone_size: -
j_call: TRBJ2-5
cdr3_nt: TGTGCCAGCATTTCCGGGACTAGCGTAGAGACCCAGTACTTC
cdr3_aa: CASISGTSVETQYF

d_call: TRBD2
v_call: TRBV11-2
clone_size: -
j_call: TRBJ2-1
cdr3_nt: TGTGCCAGCAGCCTAGCCGGGGGGGCGACCTACAATGAGCAGTTCTTC
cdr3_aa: CASSLAGGATYNEQFF

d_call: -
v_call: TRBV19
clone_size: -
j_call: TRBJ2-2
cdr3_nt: TGTGCCAGTAGTATCACTCCCCCTCAAGGGGGGGGTCCCGGGGAGCTGTTTTTT
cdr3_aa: CASSITPPQGGGPGELFF

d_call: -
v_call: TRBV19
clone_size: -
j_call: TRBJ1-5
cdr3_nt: TGTGCCAGTAGCTTCCGGACAGCAGAAGAGTATAGCAATCAGCCCCAGCATTTT
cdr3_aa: CASSFRTAEEYSNQPQHF

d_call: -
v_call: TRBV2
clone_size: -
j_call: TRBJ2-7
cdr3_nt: TGTGCCAGCAGTACCATACGGGGGCAGTACTTC
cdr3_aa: CASSTIRGQYF

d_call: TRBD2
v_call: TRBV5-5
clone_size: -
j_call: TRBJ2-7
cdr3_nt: TGTGCCAGCAGCCCGGGGGGGCTCGGCTACGAGCAGTACTTC
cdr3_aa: CASSPGGLGYEQYF

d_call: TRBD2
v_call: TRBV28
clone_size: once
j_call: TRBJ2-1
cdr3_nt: TGTGCCAGCAGCCTCCTCTCTAGCGGGTACACTGAGCAGTTCTTC
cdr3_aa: CASSLLSSGYTEQFF

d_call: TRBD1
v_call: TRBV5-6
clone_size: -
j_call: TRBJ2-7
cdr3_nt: TGTGCCAGCAGCAGATACAGGGGGCGTGTGTACGAGCAGTACTTC
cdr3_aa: CASSRYRGRVYEQYF

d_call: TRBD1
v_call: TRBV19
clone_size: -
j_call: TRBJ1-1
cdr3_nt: TGTGCCAGTAGTAGAGACAGGGGGCGGACTGAAGCTTTCTTT
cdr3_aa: CASSRDRGRTEAFF

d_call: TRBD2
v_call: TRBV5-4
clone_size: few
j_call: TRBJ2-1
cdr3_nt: TGTGCCAGCCAGCGGGAAGGCTCCTACAATGAGCAGTTCTTC
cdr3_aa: CASQREGSYNEQFF